The 6 T cell receptor beta chains listed next were all sequenced from one sample in a study of T cell responses to AZD1222 COVID-19 vaccine. This table comes from immunoSEQ multiplex PCR, and its TCRdb copy is limited to in-frame clones, with some not included. The profile shows 110,000 to 150,000 clones, over 75% of them singletons. The starting material was peripheral blood, obtained on day 0 of AZD1222 vaccination. Every receptor here comes from an adult in good health.

This sequence joins TRBV7-3 and TRBJ2-1; the D gene is possibly TRBD2 (6 bases). Trimming took off 5 bases at V and 0 bases at J, with 17 bases between the two ends. Looked up from germline, CDR1 is SGHTA and CDR2 is FQGTGA. CDR3 length: 17 residues. The CDR3 DNA is TGTGCCAGCAGCCACCAAGGACGGGGGATCTCCTACAATGAGCAGTTCTTC. It translates to CASSHQGRGISYNEQFF.

The CDR3 protein is CASSSTSSSYNEQFF. CDR3 DNA sequence: TGTGCCAGCAGTTCGACCTCTTCCTCCTACAATGAGCAGTTCTTC. The J gene is TRBJ2-1, the V gene TRBV27, with no clear D. The CDR3 totals 15 residues. Between the trimmed V and J ends, which lost 4 bases and 0 bases, there was a span of 10 bases. Looked up from germline, CDR1 is MNHEY and CDR2 is SMNVEV (reference sequence).

The chain is built from TRBV6-1 and TRBJ1-2; D gene unclear. The germline CDR1 and CDR2 sequences are MNHNS and SASEGT. The CDR3 runs to 14 residues. V gave up 1 base and J gave up 1 base, with 7 bases separating them. CDR3 in amino acids: CASSEVRINYGYTF. The CDR3 DNA is TGTGCCAGCAGTGAAGTTCGGATTAACTATGGCTACACCTTC.

The chain has TRBV28 and TRBJ2-3; 8 nucleotides align to TRBD1. The CDR3 loop spans 15 amino acids. CDR1 is MDHEN, CDR2 SYDVKM, per germline. Trimming removed 6 bases from V and 5 bases from J; junction bases left unmatched: 10. The CDR3 coding sequence is TGTGCCAGCAGGTCCGCAGGGGGCGCGAAAGATACGCAGTATTTT. Amino acids: CASRSAGGAKDTQYF.

The rearrangement links TRBV6-4 to TRBJ1-5; D is perhaps TRBD1 (5 bases). Germline V gene data show CDR1 as MRHNA and CDR2 as SNTAGT. The CDR3 is 14 amino acids. Trimming pared 3 bases from V and 1 base from J, leaving 7 bases between. The chain's CDR3 is CASSEGDSNQPQHF. In DNA form, the CDR3 reads TGTGCCAGCAGTGAGGGGGACAGCAATCAGCCCCAGCATTTT.

This chain uses TRBV2 with TRBJ2-6; D gene uncertain. The germline CDR1 and CDR2 sequences are SNHLY and FYNNEI. Between the trimmed V and J ends, which lost 2 bases and 3 bases, there was a span of 8 bases. CDR3 length: 15 amino acids. CDR3: CASSESGIGANVLTF. CDR3 DNA sequence: TGTGCCAGCAGTGAATCGGGTATTGGGGCCAACGTCCTGACTTTC.